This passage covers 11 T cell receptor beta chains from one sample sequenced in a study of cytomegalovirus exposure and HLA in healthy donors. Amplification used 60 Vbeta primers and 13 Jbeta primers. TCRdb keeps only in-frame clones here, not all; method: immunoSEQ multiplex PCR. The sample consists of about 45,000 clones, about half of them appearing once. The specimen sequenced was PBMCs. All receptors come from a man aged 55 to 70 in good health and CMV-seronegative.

CDR3 sequence (DNA): TGCAGCGTTGCGCGAGAGACCCAGTACTTC. Encoded protein: CSVARETQYF. The rearrangement joins TRBV29-1 to TRBJ2-5, with unresolved D. CDR3 length: 10 residues. Germline V gives CDR1 SQVTM, CDR2 ANQGSEA. V lost 4 bases and J 4 bases, leaving 4 bases between the germline ends. Full variable domain (missing parts from reference TRBV29-1 and TRBJ2-5): SAVISQKPSRDICQRGTSLTIQCQVDSQVTMMFWYRQQPGQSLTLIATANQGSEATYESGFVIDKFPISRPNLTFSTLTVSNMSPEDSSIYLCSVARETQYFGPGTRLLVL.

CDR3 protein: CASSEQVVAGADTDTQYF. For the CDR3, the DNA is TGCGCCAGCAGTGAGCAAGTGGTGGCGGGAGCGGACACAGATACGCAGTATTTT. The J gene is TRBJ2-3, the V gene TRBV10-1; 7 bases are shared with TRBD2. The V segment lost 2 bases and the J segment 2 bases; nucleotides outside the gene matches: 13. The CDR3 length is 18 residues. Germline CDR1 WNHNN, CDR2 SYGVQD (reference sequence).

CDR3 in DNA: TGTGCCAGCAGTGGACAGGGTGTGTCTGAAGCTTTCTTT. This gives the protein CASSGQGVSEAFF. The rearrangement joins TRBV2 to TRBJ1-1; 7 bases map to TRBD1. V shed 4 bases, J shed 6 bases, and the junction held 5 bases outside the gene matches. The germline gives CDR1 SNHLY, CDR2 FYNNEI. This CDR3 region has 13 residues.

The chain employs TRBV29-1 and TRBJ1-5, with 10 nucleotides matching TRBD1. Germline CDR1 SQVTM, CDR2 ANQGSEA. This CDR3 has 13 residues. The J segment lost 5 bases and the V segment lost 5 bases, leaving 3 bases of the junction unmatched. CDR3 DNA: TGCAGCGTTTTAGGGACAGGGGATCAGCCCCAGCATTTT. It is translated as CSVLGTGDQPQHF.

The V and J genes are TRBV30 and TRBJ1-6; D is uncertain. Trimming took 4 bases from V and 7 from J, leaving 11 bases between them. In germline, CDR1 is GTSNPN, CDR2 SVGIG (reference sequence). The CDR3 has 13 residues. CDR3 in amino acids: CAWTDRGNSPLHF. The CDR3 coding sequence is TGTGCCTGGACGGACCGGGGAAATTCACCCCTCCACTTT.

In DNA form, the CDR3 reads TGTGCCAGCTCGGGGTACGGTAGGGACGAGCAGTACTTC. This gives the protein CASSGYGRDEQYF. The chain has TRBV14 and TRBJ2-7; TRBD2 is a possible D gene (5 bases). V was pared by 8 bases and J by 5 bases, with 16 bases between. CDR1 and CDR2 (germline): SGHDN, FVKESK. This CDR3 has 13 amino acids.

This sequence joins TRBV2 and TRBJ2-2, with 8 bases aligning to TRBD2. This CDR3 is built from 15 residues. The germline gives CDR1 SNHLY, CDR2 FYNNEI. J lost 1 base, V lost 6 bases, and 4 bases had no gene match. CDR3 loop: CASRPGLENTGELFF. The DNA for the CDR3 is TGTGCCAGCAGACCGGGACTAGAGAACACCGGGGAGCTGTTTTTT.

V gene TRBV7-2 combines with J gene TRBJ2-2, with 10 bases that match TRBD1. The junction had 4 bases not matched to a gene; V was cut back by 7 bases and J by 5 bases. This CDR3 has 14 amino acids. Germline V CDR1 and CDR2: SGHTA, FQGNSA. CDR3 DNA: TGTGCCAGCATCCCGGGACAGGGGACCGGGGAGCTGTTTTTT. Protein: CASIPGQGTGELFF.

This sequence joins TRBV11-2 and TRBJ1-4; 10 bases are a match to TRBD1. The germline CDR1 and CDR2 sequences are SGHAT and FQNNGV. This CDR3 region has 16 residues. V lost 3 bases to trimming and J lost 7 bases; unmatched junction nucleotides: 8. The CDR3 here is CASSLLSGTGVEKLFF. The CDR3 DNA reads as TGTGCCAGCAGCTTGTTATCCGGGACAGGGGTTGAAAAACTGTTTTTT.

The CDR3 protein is CASSAQPNSYEQYF. In nucleotides, the CDR3 is TGTGCCAGTAGTGCACAGCCGAACTCCTACGAGCAGTACTTC. This chain connects TRBV19 to TRBJ2-7; D is undetermined. Trimming left V 5 bases short and J 0 bases short, with 11 bases between. CDR1 is LNHDA, CDR2 SQIVND, per germline (reference sequence). The length of the CDR3 is 14 residues.

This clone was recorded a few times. The CDR3 DNA reads TGTGCCAGCAGTTCCCAGGGGGCGCGGGGTGGCTACACCTTC. This encodes CASSSQGARGGYTF. The J gene is TRBJ1-2, the V gene TRBV6-5; 8 bases align to TRBD1. Germline V gives CDR1 MNHEY, CDR2 SVGAGI. The CDR3 is made up of 14 amino acids. V shed 4 bases and J 7 bases; nucleotides not matched to a gene: 8.